In its sample, the clone carrying this T cell receptor beta chain was seen many times. Its antigen remains unidentified. The CDR3 spans 17 residues. The junction had 14 bases not matched to a gene; V was cut back by 5 bases and J by 3 bases. The source of the sample is a study of tumor-infiltrating lymphocytes in primary liver carcinoma. Study overall: The patient group consisted of men and women aged 30 to 69 years. The study reported T1-T3 N0M0 tumors spanning 4.2 to 10 cm. Study-wide results and caveats: For tumor-adjacent and tumor-blood pairs, overlap was less than that seen for tumor region pairs.

TCR beta cDNA was made from 400 to 600 ng total RNA with a constant-region primer. What produced the TCR beta libraries was three nested multiplex PCR rounds using slightly modified ARM-PCR. The opening two PCR rounds, around 11 cycles each, paired TRBV1-TRBV30 forward primers with a C-beta reverse primer. Each CDR3 protein gets one entry after TCRdb re-called the multiplex PCR reads with MiXCR. This sample has about 320,000 distinct CDR3 sequences, with about three fifths found just once. In addition to blood RNA drawn from unsorted whole blood, germline DNA was extracted. The sample comprised peripheral blood. This clonotype originated in a woman aged 25 to 45 with primary liver carcinoma and hepatitis B virus infection. The gene calls are TRBV12-3 or TRBV12-4 and TRBJ2-5; 8 positions agree with TRBD2. The CDR3 DNA sequence: TGTGCCAGCAGTGTACTGAGCGGGAGCGGGCTAAAAGAGACCCAGTACTTC. This gives the protein CASSVLSGSGLKETQYF.